Here is one T cell receptor beta chain with its context. Its antigen is not known. This sample was taken from a study of T cells in Graves' hyperthyroidism and ophthalmopathy. Amplification of TCR beta CDR3 regions was performed using RNA transcripts as template. The primer set for the first-round RT-PCR of the TCR CDR3 was HTBI. One entry per CDR3 protein, called by TCRdb with MiXCR from the multiplex PCR reads. The profile shows about 410,000 distinct CDR3 sequences, roughly 14% of them singletons. The study, taken as a whole, reports: Most thyroid clonotypes expanded above 0.001 appeared in blood too. The model anticipated ophthalmopathy a median approximately six months pre-onset.

Uncontrolled infection, other autoimmune disease, pregnancy or lactation excluded patients. Clinical symptoms, serum thyroxine, TRAb, thyroid ultrasound and orbital computed tomography informed diagnoses. Between the trimmed V and J ends, which lost 4 bases and 7 bases, there was a span of 10 bases. Germline CDR1 is SGHVT and CDR2 is SQSDAQ. The CDR3 length is 13 residues. The sample was blood. The sequence was collected from a man younger than 35 with Graves' ophthalmopathy. This rearrangement joins TRBV7-4 to TRBJ2-2; TRBD1 is a possible D gene (5 bases). The CDR3 reads CASSSQGSGELFF. The CDR3 DNA sequence: TGTGCCAGCAGCTCGCAGGGTAGCGGGGAGCTGTTTTTT.